Listed here are 16 T cell receptor beta chains from one sample, sequenced in a study of regulatory T cells in long-lasting Graves disease. As for time point: newly diagnosed GD, antithyroid drugs for less than 3 months. Following extraction of RNA from PBMCs, that RNA was used to make the TCR library. The authors built TCR beta libraries using iRepertoire HTBI primers and Arm-PCR of CDR3 regions. TCRdb processed the multiplex PCR reads anew with MiXCR; each CDR3 protein has one entry. Among a few hundred thousand distinct CDR3 sequences listed, roughly 16% were seen once. The data were also submitted as part of a second study, on T cells in Graves' hyperthyroidism and ophthalmopathy.

The specimen was peripheral blood mononuclear cells (PBMCs), collected at new diagnosis, from a patient treated with antithyroid drugs. The receptors originated from a woman younger than 30 with Graves disease.

The chain employs TRBV12-3 or TRBV12-4 and TRBJ1-1; 12 bases are a match to TRBD1. Trimming took 6 bases from V and 7 from J; bases not matched to a gene: 9. The CDR3 length is 15 residues. In nucleotides, the CDR3 is TGTGCCAGCAGCCGTCCGGGACAGGGGGCGGGTGAAGCTTTCTTT. It is translated as CASSRPGQGAGEAFF.

As to this clonotype: A much larger clone differs by one base, so this may be a read error. This chain links TRBV10-3 with TRBJ1-6; 7 bases line up with TRBD1. Looked up from germline, CDR1 is ENHRY and CDR2 is SYGVKD. V was clipped by 5 bases and J by 9 bases; unmatched bases: 7. CDR3 length: 14 residues. CDR3 coding DNA: TGTGCCATCAGTCCGACAGGGAGGTTTTCACCCCTCCACTTT. This gives the protein CAISPTGRFSPLHF.

The chain combines TRBV18 with TRBJ2-7, with TRBD1 identical over 9 bases. Looked up from germline, CDR1 is KGHSH and CDR2 is LQKENI. The CDR3 runs 14 residues. J was trimmed by 4 bases and V by 5 bases; bases with no gene match: 6. In DNA, the CDR3 is TGTGCCAGCTCAACAGGACAGGGGTTTTACGAGCAGTACTTC. It translates to CASSTGQGFYEQYF.

This clonotype was detected many times. The J gene is TRBJ1-5, the V gene TRBV12-3 or TRBV12-4; D is undetermined. Trimming took 6 bases from V and 9 from J, leaving 15 bases between them. The CDR3 sequence is 13 residues long. The CDR3 sequence is CASRMDGQGPQHF. As DNA, the CDR3 is TGTGCCAGCAGAATGGACGGCCAAGGGCCCCAGCATTTT.

This clonotype was counted ten times or more. This chain connects TRBV2 to TRBJ1-5; unclear D gene. The CDR3 loop spans 15 amino acids. The V end was cut by 7 bases, the J end by 2 bases, with 15 bases between. Germline V lookup: CDR1 SNHLY, CDR2 FYNNEI. DNA for the CDR3: TGTGCCAGCATCGAAGGGCTGCAAGGCAATCAGCCCCAGCATTTT. Translating it yields CASIEGLQGNQPQHF.

The table lists this clonotype with many counts. The chain combines TRBV2 with TRBJ2-5; maybe TRBD1 (6 bases). Germline V gene sequence: CDR1 SNHLY, CDR2 FYNNEI. V lost 5 bases to trimming and J lost 7 bases, with 17 bases between them. CDR3 size: 14 residues. The CDR3 DNA reads as TGTGCCAGCAGTCCCCGGACAGCCGGGTCGACCCAGTACTTC. Protein product: CASSPRTAGSTQYF.

This clonotype was counted at least ten times. The chain joins TRBV3-1 to TRBJ2-2; D remains unclear. Germline CDR1 and CDR2: LGHDT and YNNKEL (reference sequence). V was shortened by 1 base and J by 1 base, with 7 bases between the two germline ends. CDR3 length: 15 amino acids. The CDR3: CASSQVLLNTGELFF. The CDR3 DNA reads as TGTGCCAGCAGCCAAGTCTTGTTGAACACCGGGGAGCTGTTTTTT.

This clonotype has only a few counts. The V and J genes are TRBV20-1 and TRBJ1-4; possibly TRBD1 for D (6 bases). The V and J ends lost 2 bases and 5 bases respectively, with 15 bases between them. The CDR3 covers 15 residues. Germline CDR1 is DFQATT and CDR2 is SNEGSKA (reference sequence). The CDR3 protein is CSARSRTEANEKLFF. DNA of the CDR3: TGCAGTGCTAGATCACGGACAGAGGCGAATGAAAAACTGTTTTTT.

The chain employs TRBV2 and TRBJ1-1; 10 bases align to TRBD1. The CDR3 is 17 residues long. The V gene's germline CDR1 is SNHLY and CDR2 FYNNEI. V lost 5 bases, J lost 1 base, and 10 bases stayed unmatched. The CDR3 reads CASSLSGTGDPNTEAFF. CDR3 DNA: TGTGCCAGCAGTTTGTCCGGGACAGGGGACCCGAACACTGAAGCTTTCTTT.

In nucleotides, the CDR3 is TGTGCCAGCAGTGCAAACCGGGACTACACCATTCGGGAGACCCAGTACTTC. Amino acids: CASSANRDYTIRETQYF. This chain uses TRBV6-1 with TRBJ2-5; TRBD2 agrees at 7 bases. CDR1 MNHNS and CDR2 SASEGT come from the germline V gene. The CDR3 has 17 residues. V lost 4 bases, J lost 5 bases, and 16 bases stayed unmatched.

This chain links TRBV27 with TRBJ2-7, with D uncertain. The CDR3 totals 16 residues. With 6 bases removed from V and 6 bases from J, the gap between germline ends came to 24 bases. Germline CDR1 is MNHEY and CDR2 is SMNVEV (reference sequence). The chain's CDR3 is CASRPHRGIGSVEQYF. As DNA, the CDR3 is TGTGCCAGCAGACCCCACCGAGGTATAGGGTCGGTCGAGCAGTACTTC.

This clonotype occurred many times. The rearrangement uses TRBV11-2 and TRBJ2-1; the D is unclear. Trimming shortened V by 3 bases and J by 4 bases, and 16 bases separated the two germline ends. This CDR3 has 16 amino acids. Per the germline V gene, CDR1 is SGHAT and CDR2 is FQNNGV. The CDR3 DNA is TGTGCCAGCAGCTTCCAGGTATTTCGTCCTTACAATGAGCAGTTCTTC. Its translation is CASSFQVFRPYNEQFF.

This clonotype was found many times. The V and J genes are TRBV6-2 or TRBV6-3 and TRBJ2-1; D possibly uses TRBD1 or TRBD2 (6 bases each). Trimming removed 8 bases at V and 0 bases at J, with 11 bases between. Germline CDR1 MNHEY, CDR2 SVGEGT. The CDR3 sequence is 14 residues long. In DNA form, the CDR3 reads TGTGCCAGCGGGGGGCTGCTCTCCTACAATGAGCAGTTCTTC. Translation gives CASGGLLSYNEQFF.

This clonotype was observed many times. This sequence joins TRBV19 and TRBJ1-1; no firm D call. CDR3 length: 14 amino acids. The V end was cut by 7 bases, the J end by 0 bases, with 12 bases between. Germline V CDR1 and CDR2: LNHDA, SQIVND (reference sequence). In DNA form, the CDR3 reads TGTGCCAGTACGTTGGGCCACCTGAACACTGAAGCTTTCTTT. Amino acid sequence: CASTLGHLNTEAFF.

Ten or more counts support this clonotype. The chain employs TRBV30 and TRBJ2-3, with 10 bases identical to TRBD2. Germline lookup yields CDR1 GTSNPN and CDR2 SVGIG (reference sequence). The ends lost 5 bases at V and 6 bases at J; junction bases unmatched: 11. The CDR3 spans 15 residues. This CDR3 reads CAWYGAGGLVDTQYF. Here the CDR3 DNA reads TGTGCCTGGTATGGAGCGGGAGGGCTGGTGGATACGCAGTATTTT.

There are a few counts of this clonotype. J is TRBJ1-5 and V is TRBV24-1, with 9 bases fitting TRBD1. This CDR3 has 15 amino acids. From germline, CDR1 is KGHDR and CDR2 SFDVKD. With 4 bases clipped from V and 7 bases from J, the junction kept 7 bases outside the gene matches. CDR3 sequence: CATSDGTGQGQPQHF. The CDR3 nucleotides are TGTGCCACCAGTGACGGGACAGGGCAAGGGCAGCCCCAGCATTTT.